This TCR beta chain was recovered during a study of T cell responses to AZD1222 COVID-19 vaccine. Profiling relied on immunoSEQ multiplex PCR, and the TCRdb table lists in-frame clones only, not all of them. The sample consists of 150,000 to 200,000 clones, about 89% of them appearing once. With regard to this clone: Its antigen is not identified.

There are 13 residues in the CDR3. Trimming took 5 bases from V and 6 from J, leaving 13 bases between them. Germline-derived CDR1 and CDR2 are MNHEY and SMNVEV (reference sequence). Study-wide points: Samples come after the peak T cell response, not at day 14. Spike-specific TCR depth and breadth grew after two AZD1222 doses.

The J gene is TRBJ1-2, the V gene TRBV27; no clear D. The TCR originated in an adult in good health. The source material was peripheral blood, sampled on day 0 of MenACWY control vaccination. The CDR3 spells CASSPTYGNGYTF. CDR3 coding DNA: TGTGCCAGCAGTCCAACCTACGGGAATGGCTACACCTTC.